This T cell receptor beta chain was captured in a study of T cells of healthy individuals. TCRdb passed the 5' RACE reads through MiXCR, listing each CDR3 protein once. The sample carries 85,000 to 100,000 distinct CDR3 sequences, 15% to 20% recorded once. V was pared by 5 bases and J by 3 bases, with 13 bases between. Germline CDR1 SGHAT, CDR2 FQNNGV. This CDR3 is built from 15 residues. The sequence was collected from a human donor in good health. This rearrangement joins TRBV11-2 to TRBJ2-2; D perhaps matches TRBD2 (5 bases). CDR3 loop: CASSRGSRDTGELFF. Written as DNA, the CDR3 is TGTGCCAGCAGCCGAGGGAGTAGGGACACCGGGGAGCTGTTTTTT.